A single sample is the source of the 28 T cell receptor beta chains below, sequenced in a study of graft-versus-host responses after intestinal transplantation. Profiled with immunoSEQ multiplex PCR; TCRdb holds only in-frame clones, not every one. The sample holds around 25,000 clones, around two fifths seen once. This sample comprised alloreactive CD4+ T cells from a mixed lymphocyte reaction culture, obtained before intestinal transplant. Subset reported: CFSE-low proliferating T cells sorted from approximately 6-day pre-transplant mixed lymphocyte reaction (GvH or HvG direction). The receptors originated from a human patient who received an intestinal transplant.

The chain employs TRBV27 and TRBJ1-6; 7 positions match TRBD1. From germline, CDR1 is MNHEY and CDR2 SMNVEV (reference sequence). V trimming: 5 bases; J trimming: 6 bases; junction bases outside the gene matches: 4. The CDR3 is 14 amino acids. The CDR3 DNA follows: TGTGCCAGCAGTCCGCAGGGGGGTAATTCACCCCTCCACTTT. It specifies CASSPQGGNSPLHF.

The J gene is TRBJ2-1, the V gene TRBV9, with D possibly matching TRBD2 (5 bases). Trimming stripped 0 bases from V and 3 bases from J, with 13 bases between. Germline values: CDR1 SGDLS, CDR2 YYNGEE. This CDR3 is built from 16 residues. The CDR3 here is CASSVEASYGYNEQFF. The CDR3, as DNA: TGTGCCAGCAGCGTAGAGGCTAGCTACGGCTACAATGAGCAGTTCTTC.

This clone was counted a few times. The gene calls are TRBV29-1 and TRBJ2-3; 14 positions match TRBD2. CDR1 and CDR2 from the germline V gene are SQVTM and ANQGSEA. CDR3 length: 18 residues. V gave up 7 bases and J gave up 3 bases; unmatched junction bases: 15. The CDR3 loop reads CSAQGLAGVYSLTDTQYF. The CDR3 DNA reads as TGCAGCGCCCAGGGACTAGCGGGAGTATATAGTTTGACAGATACGCAGTATTTT.

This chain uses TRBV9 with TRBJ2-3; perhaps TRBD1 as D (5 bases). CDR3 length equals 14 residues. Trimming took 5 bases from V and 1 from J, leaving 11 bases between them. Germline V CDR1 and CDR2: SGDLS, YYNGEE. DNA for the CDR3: TGTGCCAGCAGTGGGGCGCCAGGCACAGATACGCAGTATTTT. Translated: CASSGAPGTDTQYF.

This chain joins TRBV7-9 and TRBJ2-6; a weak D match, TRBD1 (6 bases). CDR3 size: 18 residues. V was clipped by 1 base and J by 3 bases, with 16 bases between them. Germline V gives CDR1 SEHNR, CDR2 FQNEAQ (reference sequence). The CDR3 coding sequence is TGTGCCAGCAGCTTAGTAGTGGTTGGGGGCCGTGGGGCCAACGTCCTGACTTTC. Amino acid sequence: CASSLVVVGGRGANVLTF.

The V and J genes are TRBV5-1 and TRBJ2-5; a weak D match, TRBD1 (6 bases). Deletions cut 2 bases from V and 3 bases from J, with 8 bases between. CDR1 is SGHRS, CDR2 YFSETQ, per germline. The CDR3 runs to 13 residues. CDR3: CASSLQGEETQYF. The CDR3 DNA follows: TGCGCCAGCAGCTTACAGGGCGAAGAGACCCAGTACTTC.

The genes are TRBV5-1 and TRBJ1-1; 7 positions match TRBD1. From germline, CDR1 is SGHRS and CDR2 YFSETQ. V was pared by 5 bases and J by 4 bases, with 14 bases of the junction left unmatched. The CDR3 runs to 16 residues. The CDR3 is CASRSSGTARSTEAFF. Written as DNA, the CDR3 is TGCGCCAGCAGGTCTTCCGGGACAGCCCGATCCACTGAAGCTTTCTTT.

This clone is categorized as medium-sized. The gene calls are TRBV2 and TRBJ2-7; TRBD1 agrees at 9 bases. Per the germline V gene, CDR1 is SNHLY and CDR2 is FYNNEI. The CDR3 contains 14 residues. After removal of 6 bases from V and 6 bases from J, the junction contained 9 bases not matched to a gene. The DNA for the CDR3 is TGTGCCAGCAGCCAAACTACAGGGGGCTTCGAGCAGTACTTC. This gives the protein CASSQTTGGFEQYF.

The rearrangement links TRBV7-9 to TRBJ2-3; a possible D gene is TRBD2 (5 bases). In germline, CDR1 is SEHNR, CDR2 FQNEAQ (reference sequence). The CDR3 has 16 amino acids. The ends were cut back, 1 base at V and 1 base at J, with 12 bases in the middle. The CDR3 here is CASSLVYVSGTDTQYF. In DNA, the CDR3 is TGTGCCAGCAGCTTAGTCTACGTTAGCGGCACAGATACGCAGTATTTT. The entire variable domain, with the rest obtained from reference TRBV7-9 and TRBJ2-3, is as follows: DTGVSQNPRHKITKRGQNVTFRCDPISEHNRLYWYRQTLGQGPEFLTYFQNEAQLEKSRLLSDRFSAERPKGSFSTLEIQRTEQGDSAMYLCASSLVYVSGTDTQYFGPGTRLTVL.

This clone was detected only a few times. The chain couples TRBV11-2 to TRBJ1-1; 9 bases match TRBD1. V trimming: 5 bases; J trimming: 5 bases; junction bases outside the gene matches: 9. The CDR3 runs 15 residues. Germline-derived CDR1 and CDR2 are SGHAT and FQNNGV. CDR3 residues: CASSHLGQGPTEAFF. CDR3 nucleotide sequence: TGTGCCAGCAGCCACCTGGGACAGGGTCCTACTGAAGCTTTCTTT.

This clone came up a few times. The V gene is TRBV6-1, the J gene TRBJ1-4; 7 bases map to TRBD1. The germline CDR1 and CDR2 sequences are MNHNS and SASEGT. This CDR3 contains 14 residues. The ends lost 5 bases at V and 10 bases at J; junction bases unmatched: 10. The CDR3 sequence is CASSLNRDSGKLFF. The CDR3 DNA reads TGTGCCAGCAGTCTTAACCGGGACAGCGGAAAACTGTTTTTT.

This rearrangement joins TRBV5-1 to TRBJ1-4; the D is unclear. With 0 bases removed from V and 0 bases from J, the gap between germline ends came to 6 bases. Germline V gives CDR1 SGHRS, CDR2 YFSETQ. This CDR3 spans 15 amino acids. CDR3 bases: TGCGCCAGCAGCTTGGTAACGGCAACTAATGAAAAACTGTTTTTT. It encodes CASSLVTATNEKLFF.

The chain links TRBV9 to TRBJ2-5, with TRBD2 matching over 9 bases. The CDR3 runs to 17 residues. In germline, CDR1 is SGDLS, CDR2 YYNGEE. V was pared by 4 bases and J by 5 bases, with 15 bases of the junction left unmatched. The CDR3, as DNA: TGTGCCAGCAGCCTAGGAGCGGGGGGCCGAGTCTTCGAGACCCAGTACTTC. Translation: CASSLGAGGRVFETQYF.

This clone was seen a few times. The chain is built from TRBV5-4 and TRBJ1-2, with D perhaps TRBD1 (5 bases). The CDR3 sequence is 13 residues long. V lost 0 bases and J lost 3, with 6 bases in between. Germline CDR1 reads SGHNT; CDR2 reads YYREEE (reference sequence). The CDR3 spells CASSLGGDYGYTF. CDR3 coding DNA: TGTGCCAGCAGCTTGGGGGGGGACTATGGCTACACCTTC.

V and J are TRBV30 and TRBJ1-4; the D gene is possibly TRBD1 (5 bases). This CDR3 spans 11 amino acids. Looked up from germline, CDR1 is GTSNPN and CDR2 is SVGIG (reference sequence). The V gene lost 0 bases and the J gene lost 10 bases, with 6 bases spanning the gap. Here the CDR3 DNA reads TGTGCCTGGAGTGTCGACAGAAAACTGTTTTTT. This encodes CAWSVDRKLFF.

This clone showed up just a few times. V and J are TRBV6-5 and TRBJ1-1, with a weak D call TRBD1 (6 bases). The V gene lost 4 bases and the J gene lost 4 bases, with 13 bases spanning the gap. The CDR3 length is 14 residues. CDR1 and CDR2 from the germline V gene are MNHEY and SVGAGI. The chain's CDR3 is CASSSQPGATEAFF. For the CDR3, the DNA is TGTGCCAGCAGTTCCCAACCAGGGGCCACTGAAGCTTTCTTT.

Here the CDR3 DNA reads TGTGCCAGCAGTCCTCCTGCTCAGGGACTGGGCAAAAACATTCAGTACTTC. This translates into CASSPPAQGLGKNIQYF. The chain joins TRBV28 to TRBJ2-4; D is perhaps TRBD2 (6 bases). V lost 5 bases and J 3 bases, leaving 20 bases between the germline ends. Per germline, CDR1 MDHEN and CDR2 SYDVKM. CDR3 length: 17 residues.

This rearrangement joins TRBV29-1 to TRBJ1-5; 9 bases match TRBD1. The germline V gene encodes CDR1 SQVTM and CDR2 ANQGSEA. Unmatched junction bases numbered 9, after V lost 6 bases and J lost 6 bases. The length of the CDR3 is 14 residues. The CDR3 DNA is TGCAGCGTGAGTACAGGGGGCATCGGTCAGCCCCAGCATTTT. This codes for CSVSTGGIGQPQHF. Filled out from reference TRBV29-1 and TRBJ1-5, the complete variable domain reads SAVISQKPSRDICQRGTSLTIQCQVDSQVTMMFWYRQQPGQSLTLIATANQGSEATYESGFVIDKFPISRPNLTFSTLTVSNMSPEDSSIYLCSVSTGGIGQPQHFGDGTRLSIL.

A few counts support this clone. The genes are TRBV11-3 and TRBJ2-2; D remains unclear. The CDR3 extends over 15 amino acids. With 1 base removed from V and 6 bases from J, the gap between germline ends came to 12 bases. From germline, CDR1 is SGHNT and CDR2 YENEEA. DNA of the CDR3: TGTGCCAGCAGCTTAGTATATACTATATCCGGGGAGCTGTTTTTT. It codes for CASSLVYTISGELFF.

CDR3 sequence: CAISDDSYYEQYF. The CDR3 DNA is TGTGCCATCAGTGATGACAGCTACTACGAGCAGTACTTC. V gene TRBV10-3 combines with J gene TRBJ2-7; D is perhaps TRBD1 (5 bases). Germline V CDR1 and CDR2: ENHRY, SYGVKD. The V gene lost 3 bases and the J gene lost 3 bases, with 9 bases spanning the gap. The CDR3 sequence is 13 residues long.

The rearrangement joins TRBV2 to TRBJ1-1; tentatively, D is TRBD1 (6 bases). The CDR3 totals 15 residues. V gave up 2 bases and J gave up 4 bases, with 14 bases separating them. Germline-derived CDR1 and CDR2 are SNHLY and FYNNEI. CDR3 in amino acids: CASSEFDRRLTEAFF. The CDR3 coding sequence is TGTGCCAGCAGTGAATTCGACAGGCGCCTCACTGAAGCTTTCTTT.

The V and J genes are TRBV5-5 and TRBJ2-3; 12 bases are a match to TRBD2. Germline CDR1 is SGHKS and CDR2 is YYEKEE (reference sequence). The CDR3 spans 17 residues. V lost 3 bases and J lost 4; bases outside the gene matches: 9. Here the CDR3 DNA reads TGTGCCAGCAGCTCACTAGCGGGGGGCGTTTCTTCAGATACGCAGTATTTT. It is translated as CASSSLAGGVSSDTQYF.

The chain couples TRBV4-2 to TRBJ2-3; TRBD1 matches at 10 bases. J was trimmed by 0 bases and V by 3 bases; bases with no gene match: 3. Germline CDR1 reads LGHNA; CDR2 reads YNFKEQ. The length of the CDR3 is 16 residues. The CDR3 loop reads CASSQRGQGSTDTQYF. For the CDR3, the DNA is TGTGCCAGCAGCCAGCGGGGACAGGGGAGCACAGATACGCAGTATTTT.

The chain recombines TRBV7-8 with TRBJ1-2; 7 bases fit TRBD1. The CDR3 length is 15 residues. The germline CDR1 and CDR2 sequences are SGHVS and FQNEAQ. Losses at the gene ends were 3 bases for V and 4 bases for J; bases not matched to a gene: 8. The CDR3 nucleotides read TGTGCCAGCAGCTTGGGGCCGGGACAGTTCTATGGCTACACCTTC. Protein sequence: CASSLGPGQFYGYTF.

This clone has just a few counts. The CDR3 loop is CASSLVQGGSKTEAFF. DNA of the CDR3: TGCGCCAGCAGCTTGGTTCAGGGAGGATCGAAAACTGAAGCTTTCTTT. The rearrangement uses TRBV5-1 and TRBJ1-1; the D gene is possibly TRBD1 (5 bases). CDR3 length: 16 amino acids. From germline, CDR1 is SGHRS and CDR2 YFSETQ. V was trimmed by 0 bases and J by 5 bases, leaving 17 bases between them.

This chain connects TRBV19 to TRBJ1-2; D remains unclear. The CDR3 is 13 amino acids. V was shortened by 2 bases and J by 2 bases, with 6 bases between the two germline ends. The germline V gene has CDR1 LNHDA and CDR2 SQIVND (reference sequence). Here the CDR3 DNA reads TGTGCCAGTAGTATATCGGGGAACTATGGCTACACCTTC. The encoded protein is CASSISGNYGYTF. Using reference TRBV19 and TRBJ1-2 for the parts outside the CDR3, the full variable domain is DGGITQSPKYLFRKEGQNVTLSCEQNLNHDAMYWYRQDPGQGLRLIYYSQIVNDFQKGDIAEGYSVSREKKESFPLTVTSAQKNPTAFYLCASSISGNYGYTFGSGTRLTVV.

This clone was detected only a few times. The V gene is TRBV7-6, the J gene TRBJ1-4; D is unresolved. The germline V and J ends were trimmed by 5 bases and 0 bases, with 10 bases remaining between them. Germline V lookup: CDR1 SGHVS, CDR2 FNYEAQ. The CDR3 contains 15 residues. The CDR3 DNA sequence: TGTGCCAGCAGCGCCTACCAAGCAACTAATGAAAAACTGTTTTTT. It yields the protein CASSAYQATNEKLFF.

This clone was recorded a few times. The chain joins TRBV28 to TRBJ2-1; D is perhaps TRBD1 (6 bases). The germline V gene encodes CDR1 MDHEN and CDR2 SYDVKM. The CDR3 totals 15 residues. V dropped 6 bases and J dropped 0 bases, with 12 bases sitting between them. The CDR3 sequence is CASRGAASSYNEQFF. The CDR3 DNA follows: TGTGCCAGCAGGGGGGCAGCTAGCTCCTACAATGAGCAGTTCTTC.